The 15 T cell receptor beta chains below come from one sample, sequenced in a study of T cells in Graves' hyperthyroidism and ophthalmopathy (dated by TCRdb to about 2019). Receptors were amplified or captured by multiplex PCR. Sequencing was performed on an Illumina HiSeq 2000. TCR beta CDR3 regions were amplified from RNA transcripts. The TCR CDR3 was subjected to a first round of RT-PCR using the HTBI primer set and the Qiagen OneStep RT-PCR kit. Clones were called with MiXCR by TCRdb after fastp trimmed the public reads at Q25, and only in-frame beta chains were retained. Merged by CDR3 protein, the rows form single entries marked with the most common genes and DNA. Here the sample has approximately 600,000 distinct CDR3 sequences; more than 13% occur a single time. The ten largest account for less than 9% of the sample. The specimen sequenced was blood. The receptors here all came from a woman between 18 and 30 years old with Graves' ophthalmopathy.

This clonotype was counted a few times. The J gene is TRBJ2-2, the V gene TRBV3-1; TRBD1 matches at 12 bases. Germline V lookup: CDR1 LGHDT, CDR2 YNNKEL (reference sequence). The CDR3 loop spans 16 amino acids. V lost 4 bases and J lost 7; bases outside the gene matches: 7. The CDR3 DNA is TGTGCCAGCAGCCTGCAGGGACAGGGGGCCATCGGGGAGCTGTTTTTT. Its translation: CASSLQGQGAIGELFF.

This rearrangement joins TRBV10-3 to TRBJ1-1, with D perhaps TRBD1 (6 bases). Germline CDR1 is ENHRY and CDR2 is SYGVKD. Trimming left V 2 bases short and J 10 bases short, with 17 bases between. This CDR3 is 14 amino acids long. CDR3 in amino acids: CAISEEGQGRGAFF. The CDR3 bases are TGTGCCATCAGTGAGGAGGGACAAGGGAGAGGAGCTTTCTTT.

For this clonotype: A much more abundant neighbour one base away suggests this may be a read error. This chain links TRBV2 with TRBJ1-3; D is uncertain. V was clipped by 8 bases and J by 4 bases, with 9 bases between them. The germline CDR1 and CDR2 sequences are SNHLY and FYNNEI. CDR3 size: 12 residues. CDR3 residues: CASARVGNTIYF. The CDR3 DNA reads TGTGCCAGCGCGAGGGTAGGAAACACCATATATTTT.

The chain links TRBV7-3 to TRBJ2-5; maybe TRBD2 (7 bases). Germline values: CDR1 SGHTA, CDR2 FQGTGA. The CDR3 totals 17 residues. V lost 5 bases to trimming and J lost 1 base, with 20 bases between them. The CDR3 is CASSPKGGETIQETQYF. In DNA form, the CDR3 reads TGTGCCAGCAGCCCAAAGGGGGGGGAAACTATCCAAGAGACCCAGTACTTC.

This chain links TRBV27 with TRBJ2-1; possible D gene TRBD2, 6 bases. This CDR3 has 14 amino acids. CDR1 and CDR2 from the germline V gene are MNHEY and SMNVEV (reference sequence). V was cut by 5 bases and J by 1 base, with 9 bases left in between. For the CDR3, the DNA is TGTGCCAGCAGTGGGCTAGCGTCCTACAATGAGCAGTTCTTC. It yields the protein CASSGLASYNEQFF.

The rearrangement links TRBV28 to TRBJ1-5; D is unclear. CDR1 is MDHEN and CDR2 is SYDVKM in the germline V gene. The V gene lost 5 bases and the J gene lost 0 bases, with 5 bases spanning the gap. The CDR3 length is 13 residues. The CDR3 spells CASSPNSNQPQHF. The CDR3 region has the DNA TGTGCCAGCAGTCCCAATAGCAATCAGCCCCAGCATTTT.

This clonotype was found many times. This chain uses TRBV7-2 with TRBJ2-2; 12 bases match TRBD2. This CDR3 is 17 amino acids long. Trimming removed 1 base from V and 8 bases from J; junction bases left unmatched: 8. From germline, CDR1 is SGHTA and CDR2 FQGNSA. CDR3 nucleotides: TGTGCCAGCAGCTTAGACTGGGCTAGCGGGAGGGCGGGGGAGCTGTTTTTT. Encoded protein: CASSLDWASGRAGELFF.

This clonotype was counted at least ten times. This chain uses TRBV30 with TRBJ2-1, with 12 bases identical to TRBD1. The V segment lost 2 bases and the J segment 6 bases; nucleotides outside the gene matches: 5. The CDR3 consists of 15 residues. The germline gives CDR1 GTSNPN, CDR2 SVGIG (reference sequence). The CDR3 sequence: CAWSLRDRGLNEQFF. CDR3 bases: TGTGCCTGGAGTCTCCGGGACAGGGGGCTCAATGAGCAGTTCTTC.

This clonotype was counted between two and nine times. V gene TRBV14 combines with J gene TRBJ1-1, with 9 bases lining up with TRBD1. The V and J ends lost 1 base and 1 base, in that order; junction bases with no gene match: 10. The germline CDR1 and CDR2 sequences are SGHDN and FVKESK. The CDR3 totals 18 residues. The CDR3 bases are TGTGCCAGCAGCCAAGGTCACAGGGGGCTTTATCGGAACACTGAAGCTTTCTTT. Its translation: CASSQGHRGLYRNTEAFF. The full variable domain, rest sourced from reference TRBV14 and TRBJ1-1, is EAGVTQFPSHSVIEKGQTVTLRCDPISGHDNLYWYRRVMGKEIKFLLHFVKESKQDESGMPNNRFLAERTGGTYSTLKVQPAELEDSGVYFCASSQGHRGLYRNTEAFFGQGTRLTVV.

A remark on this clonotype: A read error may explain this, as a much larger clone is one base away. The chain carries TRBV20-1 and TRBJ1-2; tentative D call: TRBD1 (6 bases). V was clipped by 5 bases and J by 4 bases, with 20 bases between them. CDR1 is DFQATT, CDR2 SNEGSKA, per germline (reference sequence). The CDR3 length is 15 residues. The DNA of the CDR3 is TGCAGTGCTGCTGCAGGGGACACGTTACGCTATGGCTACACCTTC. Translation gives CSAAAGDTLRYGYTF.

J is TRBJ1-1 and V is TRBV6-1; the D gene is possibly TRBD1 (6 bases). Germline V gene data show CDR1 as MNHNS and CDR2 as SASEGT. CDR3 size: 14 residues. Trimming removed 7 bases at V and 1 base at J, with 13 bases between. In DNA form, the CDR3 reads TGTGCCAGCACCAACCCGACAGGGAACACTGAAGCTTTCTTT. Its translation: CASTNPTGNTEAFF.

This clonotype was counted between two and nine times. The V call is TRBV9, the J call TRBJ1-2; TRBD1 matches 7 bases. The germline CDR1 and CDR2 sequences are SGDLS and YYNGEE. The J segment lost 2 bases and the V segment lost 2 bases, leaving 18 bases of the junction unmatched. This CDR3 is 19 amino acids long. The CDR3 sequence is CASSVYLTNDGDSNYGYTF. The CDR3 DNA sequence: TGTGCCAGCAGCGTTTACCTCACAAACGATGGGGACAGCAACTATGGCTACACCTTC.

In this sample, this clonotype turned up a few times. This sequence joins TRBV9 and TRBJ1-5, with TRBD1 matching over 7 bases. The V segment lost 0 bases and the J segment 6 bases; nucleotides outside the gene matches: 9. CDR1 and CDR2 (germline): SGDLS, YYNGEE. The length of the CDR3 is 16 residues. The CDR3 region has the DNA TGTGCCAGCAGCGTAGGGATGGAGGGACAGTCTCAGCCCCAGCATTTT. Its protein is CASSVGMEGQSQPQHF.

This sequence joins TRBV6-2 or TRBV6-3 and TRBJ1-5, with TRBD1 matching over 10 bases. The V gene's germline CDR1 is MNHEY and CDR2 SVGEGT. After removal of 6 bases from V and 2 bases from J, the junction contained 4 bases not matched to a gene. The CDR3 is made up of 15 amino acids. The CDR3: CASSGTGAGNQPQHF. The CDR3 region has the DNA TGTGCCAGCAGCGGGACAGGGGCCGGCAATCAGCCCCAGCATTTT.

The chain uses TRBV19 and TRBJ2-7; D may be TRBD1 (5 bases). V was shortened by 1 base and J by 3 bases, with 7 bases between the two germline ends. The germline V gene encodes CDR1 LNHDA and CDR2 SQIVND (reference sequence). The CDR3 has 13 residues. The CDR3 DNA follows: TGTGCCAGTAGTATAGCCAGGGACTACGAGCAGTACTTC. The encoded protein is CASSIARDYEQYF.